The rows below give T cell receptor beta chains drawn from one sample of a study of OX40 agonist ivuxolimab in advanced cancers. The data were produced by immunoSEQ multiplex PCR, yet TCRdb's version contains in-frame clones alone and is incomplete. The table has 62,000 or so clones, 85% seen once. Here the sequenced sample was CD4+ or CD8+ T cells sorted from blood, taken in a trial of the OX40 agonist ivuxolimab. These receptors came from an adult with an advanced solid tumor such as melanoma, head and neck, liver or kidney cancer. The CDR3 runs from the conserved cysteine through the conserved F or W. The D gene is left open where the match is weak. Clone sizes are given selectively: once, few, many, or a class where the clone is expanded.

j_call: TRBJ2-2
clone_size: .
v_call: TRBV10-1
d_call: .
cdr3_aa: CASSARNTGELFF
cdr3_nt: TGCGCCAGCAGTGCCAGGAACACCGGGGAGCTGTTTTTT

j_call: TRBJ1-1
clone_size: .
v_call: TRBV28
d_call: .
cdr3_aa: CASSFSGASEAFF
cdr3_nt: TGTGCCAGCAGTTTTTCGGGGGCCTCTGAAGCTTTCTTT

j_call: TRBJ1-1
clone_size: .
v_call: TRBV20-1
d_call: TRBD1
cdr3_aa: CSIGQGTEAFF
cdr3_nt: TGCAGCATTGGACAGGGCACTGAAGCTTTCTTT

j_call: TRBJ1-1
clone_size: .
v_call: TRBV27
d_call: .
cdr3_aa: CASRFGGINTEAFF
cdr3_nt: TGTGCCAGCAGGTTCGGGGGAATAAACACTGAAGCTTTCTTT

j_call: TRBJ2-3
clone_size: .
v_call: TRBV9
d_call: .
cdr3_aa: CASSVNTDTQYF
cdr3_nt: TGTGCCAGCAGCGTAAACACAGATACGCAGTATTTT

j_call: TRBJ2-5
clone_size: .
v_call: TRBV11-3
d_call: .
cdr3_aa: CASSLWPGETQYF
cdr3_nt: TGTGCCAGCAGCCTGTGGCCTGGGGAGACCCAGTACTTC

j_call: TRBJ1-2
clone_size: .
v_call: TRBV7-9
d_call: TRBD1
cdr3_aa: CASSPAGQPLWGYTF
cdr3_nt: TGTGCCAGCAGCCCCGCGGGACAGCCTCTTTGGGGCTACACCTTC

j_call: TRBJ2-7
clone_size: .
v_call: TRBV7-2
d_call: .
cdr3_aa: CASSLRGRVYEQYF
cdr3_nt: TGTGCCAGCAGCCTCCGCGGCAGGGTCTACGAGCAGTACTTC

j_call: TRBJ2-7
clone_size: .
v_call: TRBV11-3
d_call: .
cdr3_aa: CASSLGRDGEQYF
cdr3_nt: TGTGCCAGCAGCTTAGGGAGGGACGGCGAGCAGTACTTC

j_call: TRBJ1-5
clone_size: .
v_call: TRBV5-8
d_call: .
cdr3_aa: CASSHPLRGQPQHF
cdr3_nt: TGTGCCAGCAGCCACCCTCTACGAGGGCAGCCCCAGCATTTT

j_call: TRBJ2-7
clone_size: .
v_call: TRBV5-1
d_call: .
cdr3_aa: CASSPEGSPYEQYF
cdr3_nt: TGCGCCAGCAGCCCGGAGGGGTCCCCCTACGAGCAGTACTTC

j_call: TRBJ2-5
clone_size: .
v_call: TRBV4-3
d_call: TRBD1
cdr3_aa: CASSRNRGTGETQYF
cdr3_nt: TGCGCCAGCAGCCGGAACAGGGGGACGGGGGAGACCCAGTACTTC

j_call: TRBJ2-7
clone_size: .
v_call: TRBV5-1
d_call: .
cdr3_aa: CASSLEVPSYEQYF
cdr3_nt: TGCGCCAGCAGCTTGGAGGTACCCTCCTACGAGCAGTACTTC

j_call: TRBJ2-7
clone_size: .
v_call: TRBV28
d_call: .
cdr3_aa: CASSLRSSFSYEQYF
cdr3_nt: TGTGCCAGCAGTTTGAGGTCTAGCTTTTCCTACGAGCAGTACTTC

j_call: TRBJ1-4
clone_size: .
v_call: TRBV5-6
d_call: .
cdr3_aa: CASSWGQSNEKLFF
cdr3_nt: TGTGCCAGCAGCTGGGGACAAAGCAATGAAAAACTGTTTTTT

j_call: TRBJ2-5
clone_size: .
v_call: TRBV30
d_call: .
cdr3_aa: CAWSVLPNQETQYF
cdr3_nt: TGTGCCTGGAGTGTACTTCCGAACCAAGAGACCCAGTACTTC

j_call: TRBJ2-7
clone_size: .
v_call: TRBV7-3
d_call: .
cdr3_aa: CASSLGVPPYEQYF
cdr3_nt: TGTGCCAGCAGCTTAGGGGTCCCTCCCTACGAGCAGTACTTC

j_call: TRBJ2-2
clone_size: .
v_call: TRBV7-8
d_call: .
cdr3_aa: CASSWYRGTGELFF
cdr3_nt: TGTGCCAGCAGCTGGTACAGAGGGACCGGGGAGCTGTTTTTT

j_call: TRBJ2-3
clone_size: .
v_call: TRBV11-2
d_call: TRBD2
cdr3_aa: CASSPIAGVADTQYF
cdr3_nt: TGTGCCAGCAGCCCCATAGCGGGAGTGGCAGATACGCAGTATTTT

j_call: TRBJ2-2
clone_size: .
v_call: TRBV19
d_call: .
cdr3_aa: CASSFQGPGELFF
cdr3_nt: TGTGCCAGTAGTTTTCAGGGTCCGGGGGAGCTGTTTTTT

j_call: TRBJ1-2
clone_size: few
v_call: TRBV5-8
d_call: .
cdr3_aa: CASSFMVGVYGYTF
cdr3_nt: TGTGCCAGCAGCTTCATGGTAGGGGTATATGGCTACACCTTC

j_call: TRBJ2-1
clone_size: once
v_call: TRBV19
d_call: .
cdr3_aa: CASRLALYNEQFF
cdr3_nt: TGTGCCAGTAGGCTAGCCCTCTACAATGAGCAGTTCTTC

j_call: TRBJ1-1
clone_size: once
v_call: TRBV10-3
d_call: TRBD1
cdr3_aa: CAISGDRDSTEAFF
cdr3_nt: TGTGCCATCAGTGGTGACAGGGATAGCACTGAAGCTTTCTTT

j_call: TRBJ2-7
clone_size: .
v_call: TRBV6-6
d_call: TRBD1
cdr3_aa: CASSWGQGAYEQYF
cdr3_nt: TGTGCCAGCTCCTGGGGACAGGGGGCCTACGAGCAGTACTTC

j_call: TRBJ2-1
clone_size: once
v_call: TRBV30
d_call: .
cdr3_aa: CAWRAEGYYNEQFF
cdr3_nt: TGTGCCTGGAGAGCGGAGGGGTACTACAATGAGCAGTTCTTC

j_call: TRBJ1-1
clone_size: few
v_call: TRBV6-1
d_call: .
cdr3_aa: CASSQSGGQSEAFF
cdr3_nt: TGTGCCAGTTCTCAATCGGGAGGACAATCTGAAGCTTTCTTT

j_call: TRBJ1-1
clone_size: .
v_call: TRBV4-1
d_call: .
cdr3_aa: CASSPPGRRTEAFF
cdr3_nt: TGCGCCAGCAGCCCCCCTGGGCGACGCACTGAAGCTTTCTTT

j_call: TRBJ2-1
clone_size: .
v_call: TRBV6-5
d_call: .
cdr3_aa: CASSYELDYNEQFF
cdr3_nt: TGTGCCAGCAGTTACGAACTAGACTACAATGAGCAGTTCTTC

j_call: TRBJ1-5
clone_size: .
v_call: TRBV19
d_call: .
cdr3_aa: CASSIDFSMIFGLNQPQHF
cdr3_nt: TGTGCCAGTAGTATAGATTTCTCGATGATTTTCGGCCTAAATCAGCCCCAGCATTTT

j_call: TRBJ2-7
clone_size: .
v_call: TRBV27
d_call: .
cdr3_aa: CASSSYEQYF
cdr3_nt: TGTGCCAGCAGTTCCTACGAGCAGTACTTC

j_call: TRBJ2-7
clone_size: .
v_call: TRBV9
d_call: TRBD2
cdr3_aa: CASSESLAGGFYEQYF
cdr3_nt: TGTGCCAGCAGCGAGTCTTTAGCGGGAGGATTTTACGAGCAGTACTTC

j_call: TRBJ1-2
clone_size: .
v_call: TRBV19
d_call: .
cdr3_aa: CASSIDLLGKGRFGGYTF
cdr3_nt: TGTGCCAGTAGTATAGATCTGTTGGGAAAGGGCAGATTTGGCGGCTACACCTTC

j_call: TRBJ2-7
clone_size: .
v_call: TRBV10-3
d_call: .
cdr3_aa: CALSRLVGNTYEQYF
cdr3_nt: TGTGCCCTTTCCCGACTAGTGGGCAATACCTACGAGCAGTACTTC